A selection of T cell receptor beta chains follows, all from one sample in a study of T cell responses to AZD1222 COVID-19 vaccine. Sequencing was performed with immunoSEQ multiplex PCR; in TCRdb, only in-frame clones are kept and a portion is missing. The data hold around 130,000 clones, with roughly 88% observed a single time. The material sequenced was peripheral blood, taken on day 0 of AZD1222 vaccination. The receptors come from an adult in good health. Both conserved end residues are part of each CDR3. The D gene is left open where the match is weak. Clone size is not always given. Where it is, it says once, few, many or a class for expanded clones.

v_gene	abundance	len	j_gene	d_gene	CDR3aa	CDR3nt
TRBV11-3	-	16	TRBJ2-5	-	CASRSARGRTLETQYF	TGTGCCAGCAGATCCGCACGGGGAAGGACCCTCGAGACCCAGTACTTC
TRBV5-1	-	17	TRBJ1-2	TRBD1	CASSPRFLTGEVYGYTF	TGCGCCAGCAGCCCACGCTTTTTGACAGGGGAGGTCTATGGCTACACCTTC
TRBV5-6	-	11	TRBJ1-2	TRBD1	CASGTGSGYTF	TGTGCCAGTGGGACAGGGAGTGGCTACACCTTC
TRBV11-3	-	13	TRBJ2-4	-	CASSLISKNIQYF	TGTGCCAGCAGCTTGATCAGTAAAAACATTCAGTACTTC
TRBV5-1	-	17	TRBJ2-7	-	CASSPSTPTGTSYEQYF	TGCGCCAGCAGCCCCTCTACGCCTACAGGGACCTCCTACGAGCAGTACTTC
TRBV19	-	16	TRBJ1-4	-	CASSPPRRATNEKLFF	TGTGCCAGTAGTCCGCCCCGACGTGCAACTAATGAAAAACTGTTTTTT
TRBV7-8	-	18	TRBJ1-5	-	CASSLAGARLDWNQPQHF	TGTGCCAGCAGCTTGGCAGGGGCGAGACTCGATTGGAATCAGCCCCAGCATTTT
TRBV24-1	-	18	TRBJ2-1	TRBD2	CATSDPTLAGEGGNEQFF	TGTGCCACCAGTGACCCGACGCTAGCGGGAGAGGGGGGCAATGAGCAGTTCTTC
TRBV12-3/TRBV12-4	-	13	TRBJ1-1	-	CASSRVVGTEAFF	TGTGCCAGCAGTCGAGTTGTTGGTACTGAAGCTTTCTTT
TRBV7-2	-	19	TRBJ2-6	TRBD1	CASSPRVGQGIGGANVLTF	TGTGCCAGCAGCCCCCGAGTGGGACAGGGGATCGGTGGGGCCAACGTCCTGACTTTC
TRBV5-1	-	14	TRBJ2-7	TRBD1	CASAYGTGLIEQYF	TGCGCCAGCGCCTACGGGACAGGGCTCATCGAGCAGTACTTC
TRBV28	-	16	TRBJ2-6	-	CASSRAGTSGANVLTF	TGTGCCAGCAGCCGAGCGGGTACCTCTGGGGCCAACGTCCTGACTTTC
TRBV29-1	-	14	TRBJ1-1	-	CSVVSWGPGTEAFF	TGCAGCGTTGTTTCGTGGGGGCCGGGGACTGAAGCTTTCTTT
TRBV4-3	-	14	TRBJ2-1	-	CASSQEFSGNEQFF	TGCGCCAGCAGCCAAGAGTTCTCGGGGAATGAGCAGTTCTTC
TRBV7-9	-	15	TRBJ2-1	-	CASSSGLGTNNEQFF	TGTGCCAGCAGCTCCGGACTCGGGACAAACAATGAGCAGTTCTTC
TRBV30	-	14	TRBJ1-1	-	CAWSTHGSNTEAFF	TGTGCCTGGAGTACACACGGTTCGAACACTGAAGCTTTCTTT
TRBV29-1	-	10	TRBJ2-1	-	CSVVGGEQFF	TGCAGCGTTGTGGGGGGCGAGCAGTTCTTC
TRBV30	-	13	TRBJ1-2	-	CAWSRTVNYGYTF	TGTGCCTGGAGTCGGACGGTTAACTATGGCTACACCTTC
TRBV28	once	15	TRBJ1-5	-	CASRVTGWPGQPQHF	TGTGCCAGCAGGGTGACAGGCTGGCCGGGTCAGCCCCAGCATTTT
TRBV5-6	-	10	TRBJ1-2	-	CASSLMGYTF	TGTGCCAGCAGCTTAATGGGCTACACCTTC
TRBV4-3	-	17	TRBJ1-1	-	CASSQDWVGAGDTEAFF	TGCGCCAGCAGCCAAGATTGGGTGGGGGCAGGGGACACTGAAGCTTTCTTT
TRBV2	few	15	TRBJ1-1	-	CASSQGLLMNTEAFF	TGTGCCAGCTCACAGGGCCTTTTAATGAACACTGAAGCTTTCTTT
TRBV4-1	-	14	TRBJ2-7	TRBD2	CASSQESGTREQYF	TGCGCCAGCAGCCAAGAGAGCGGGACCCGCGAGCAGTACTTC
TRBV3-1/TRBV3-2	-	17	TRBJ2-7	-	CASSQHPRAGSLYEQYF	TGTGCCAGCAGCCAACACCCCCGAGCAGGGTCCCTCTACGAGCAGTACTTC
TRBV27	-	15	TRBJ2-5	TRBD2	CASRPGTSSRETQYF	TGTGCCAGCAGACCAGGGACTAGCTCGCGGGAGACCCAGTACTTC
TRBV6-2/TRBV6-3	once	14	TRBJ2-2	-	CASSYRGNTGELFF	TGTGCCAGCAGTTACCGCGGAAACACCGGGGAGCTGTTTTTT
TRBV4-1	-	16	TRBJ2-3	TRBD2	CASSQATSGGTDTQYF	TGCGCCAGCAGCCAAGCTACTAGCGGCGGCACAGATACGCAGTATTTT
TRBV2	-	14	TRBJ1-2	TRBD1	CASSLGEGAGGYTF	TGTGCCAGCAGCCTCGGGGAGGGGGCAGGAGGCTACACCTTC
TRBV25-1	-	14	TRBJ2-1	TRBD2	CASSVAGGYNEQFF	TGTGCCAGCAGTGTAGCGGGAGGTTACAATGAGCAGTTCTTC
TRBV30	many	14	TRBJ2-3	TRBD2	CAWSVGAGTDTQYF	TGTGCCTGGAGTGTAGGAGCGGGGACAGATACGCAGTATTTT
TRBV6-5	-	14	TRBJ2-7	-	CASSYSGAIYEQYF	TGTGCCAGCAGTTACTCGGGAGCGATCTACGAGCAGTACTTC
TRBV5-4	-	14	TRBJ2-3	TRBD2	CASSFERGGDTQYF	TGTGCCAGCAGCTTTGAACGGGGGGGCGATACGCAGTATTTT
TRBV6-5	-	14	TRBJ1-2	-	CASHGTGRDSGYTF	TGTGCCAGCCATGGGACGGGACGGGACTCTGGCTACACCTTC